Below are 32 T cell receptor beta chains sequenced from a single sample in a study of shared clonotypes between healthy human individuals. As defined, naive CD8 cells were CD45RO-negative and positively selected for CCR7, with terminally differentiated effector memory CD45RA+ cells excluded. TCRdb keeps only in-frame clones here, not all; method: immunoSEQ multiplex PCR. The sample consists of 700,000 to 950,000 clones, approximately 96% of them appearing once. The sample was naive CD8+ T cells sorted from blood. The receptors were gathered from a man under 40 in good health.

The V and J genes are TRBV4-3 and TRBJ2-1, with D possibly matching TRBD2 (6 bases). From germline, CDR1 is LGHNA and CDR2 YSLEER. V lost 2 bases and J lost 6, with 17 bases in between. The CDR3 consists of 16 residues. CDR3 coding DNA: TGCGCCAGCAGCCAATATGGTGGCGGGAATCCCAATGAGCAGTTCTTC. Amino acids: CASSQYGGGNPNEQFF.

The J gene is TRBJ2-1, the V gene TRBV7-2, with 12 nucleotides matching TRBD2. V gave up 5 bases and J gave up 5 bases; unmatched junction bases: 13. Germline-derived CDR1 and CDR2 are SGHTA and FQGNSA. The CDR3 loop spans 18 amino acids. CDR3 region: CASSRHLAGGPPNNEQFF. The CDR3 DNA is TGTGCCAGCAGCCGGCATCTAGCGGGAGGGCCGCCAAACAATGAGCAGTTCTTC.

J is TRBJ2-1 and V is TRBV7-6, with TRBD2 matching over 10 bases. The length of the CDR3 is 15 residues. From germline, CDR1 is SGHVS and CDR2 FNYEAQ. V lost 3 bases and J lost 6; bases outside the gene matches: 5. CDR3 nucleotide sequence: TGTGCCAGCAGCTTCAGGGCTAGCGGGGGCAATGAGCAGTTCTTC. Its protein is CASSFRASGGNEQFF.

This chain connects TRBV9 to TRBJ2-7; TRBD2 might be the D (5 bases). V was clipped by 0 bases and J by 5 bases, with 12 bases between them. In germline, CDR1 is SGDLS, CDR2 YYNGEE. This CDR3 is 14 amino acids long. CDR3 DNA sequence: TGTGCCAGCAGCGTAGGGATTAGCGTCCACGAGCAGTACTTC. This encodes CASSVGISVHEQYF.

CDR3 protein: CASSLASSYNEQFF. In DNA form, the CDR3 reads TGTGCCAGCAGCTTAGCTTCCTCCTACAATGAGCAGTTCTTC. The chain carries TRBV7-8 and TRBJ2-1; D gene ambiguous. Germline V CDR1 and CDR2: SGHVS, FQNEAQ. V shed 0 bases and J shed 0 bases, with 3 bases lying between them. There are 14 residues in the CDR3.

The CDR3 DNA reads as TGTGCCAGCAGCTCCGGACAAAAAAACTGGGATAACTATGGCTACACCTTC. Protein: CASSSGQKNWDNYGYTF. This chain uses TRBV11-2 with TRBJ1-2; possibly TRBD1 for D (5 bases). Germline CDR1 SGHAT, CDR2 FQNNGV. Trimming left V 4 bases short and J 1 base short, with 19 bases between. This CDR3 has 17 residues.

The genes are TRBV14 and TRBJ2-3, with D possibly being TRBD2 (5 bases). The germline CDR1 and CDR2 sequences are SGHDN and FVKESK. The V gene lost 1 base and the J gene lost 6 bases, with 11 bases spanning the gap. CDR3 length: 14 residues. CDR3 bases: TGTGCCAGCAGCCAAGTCGCAGGCGGGGATACGCAGTATTTT. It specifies CASSQVAGGDTQYF. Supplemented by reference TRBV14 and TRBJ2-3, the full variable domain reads EAGVTQFPSHSVIEKGQTVTLRCDPISGHDNLYWYRRVMGKEIKFLLHFVKESKQDESGMPNNRFLAERTGGTYSTLKVQPAELEDSGVYFCASSQVAGGDTQYFGPGTRLTVL.

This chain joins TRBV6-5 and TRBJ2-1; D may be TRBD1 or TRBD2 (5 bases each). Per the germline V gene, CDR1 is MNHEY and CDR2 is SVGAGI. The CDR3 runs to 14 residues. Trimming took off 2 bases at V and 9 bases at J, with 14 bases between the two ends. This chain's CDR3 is CASSYGTRAGEQFF. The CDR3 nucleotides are TGTGCCAGCAGTTACGGGACCCGGGCGGGTGAGCAGTTCTTC.

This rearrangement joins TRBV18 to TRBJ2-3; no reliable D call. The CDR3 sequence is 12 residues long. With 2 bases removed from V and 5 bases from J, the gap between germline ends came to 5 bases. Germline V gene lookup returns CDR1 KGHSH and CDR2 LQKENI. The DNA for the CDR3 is TGTGCCAGCTCACCAATAAGAGATACGCAGTATTTT. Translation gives CASSPIRDTQYF.

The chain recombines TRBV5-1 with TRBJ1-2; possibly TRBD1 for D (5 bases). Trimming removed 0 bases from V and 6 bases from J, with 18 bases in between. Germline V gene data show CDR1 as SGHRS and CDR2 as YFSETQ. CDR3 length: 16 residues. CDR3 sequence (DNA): TGCGCCAGCAGCTTGGCCGGGACCAACGACAACCATGGCTACACCTTC. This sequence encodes CASSLAGTNDNHGYTF.

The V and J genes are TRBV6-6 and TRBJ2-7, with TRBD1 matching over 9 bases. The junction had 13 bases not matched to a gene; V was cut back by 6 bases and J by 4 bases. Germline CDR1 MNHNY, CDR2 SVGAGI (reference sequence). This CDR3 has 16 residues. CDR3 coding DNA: TGTGCCAGCAGCCTCGTCGTGGGACAGGGAGTATACGAGCAGTACTTC. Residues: CASSLVVGQGVYEQYF.

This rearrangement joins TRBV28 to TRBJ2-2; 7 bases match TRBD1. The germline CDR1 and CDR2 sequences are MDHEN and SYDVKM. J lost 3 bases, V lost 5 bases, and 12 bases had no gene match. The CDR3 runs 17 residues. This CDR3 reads CASSPLLGQPDTGELFF. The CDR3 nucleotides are TGTGCCAGCAGTCCCCTGTTGGGACAGCCAGACACCGGGGAGCTGTTTTTT.

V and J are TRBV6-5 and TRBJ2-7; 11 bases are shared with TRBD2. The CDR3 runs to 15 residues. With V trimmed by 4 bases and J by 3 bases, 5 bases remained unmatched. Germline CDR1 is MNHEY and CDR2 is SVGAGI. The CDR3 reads CASSSTSGSVYEQYF. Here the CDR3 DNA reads TGTGCCAGCAGTTCCACTAGCGGGAGTGTCTACGAGCAGTACTTC.

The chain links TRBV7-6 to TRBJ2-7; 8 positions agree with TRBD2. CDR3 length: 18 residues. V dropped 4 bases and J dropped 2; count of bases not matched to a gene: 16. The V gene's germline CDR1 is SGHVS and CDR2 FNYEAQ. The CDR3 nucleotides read TGTGCCAGCAGCTCAAAGCCCCTACTAGCGGAGACCCCCTACGAGCAGTACTTC. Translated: CASSSKPLLAETPYEQYF.

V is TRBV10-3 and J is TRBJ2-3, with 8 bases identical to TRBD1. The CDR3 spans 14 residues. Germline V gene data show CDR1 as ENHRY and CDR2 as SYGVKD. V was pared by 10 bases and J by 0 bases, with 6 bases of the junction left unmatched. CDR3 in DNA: TGTGCCAGCGACCGGGACAGGAGCACAGATACGCAGTATTTT. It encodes CASDRDRSTDTQYF.

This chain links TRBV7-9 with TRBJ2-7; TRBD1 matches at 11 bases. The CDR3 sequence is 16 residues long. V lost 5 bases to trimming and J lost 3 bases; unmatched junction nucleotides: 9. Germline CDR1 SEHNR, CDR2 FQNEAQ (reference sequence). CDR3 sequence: CASSALTGQGDYEQYF. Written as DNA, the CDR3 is TGTGCCAGCAGCGCTTTAACGGGACAGGGGGACTACGAGCAGTACTTC.

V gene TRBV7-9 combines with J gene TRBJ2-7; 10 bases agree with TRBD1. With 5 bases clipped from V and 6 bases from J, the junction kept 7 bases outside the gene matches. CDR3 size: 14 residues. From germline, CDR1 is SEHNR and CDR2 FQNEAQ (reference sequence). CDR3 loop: CASSRGGTGVEQYF. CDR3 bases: TGTGCCAGCAGCAGAGGGGGGACAGGGGTCGAGCAGTACTTC.

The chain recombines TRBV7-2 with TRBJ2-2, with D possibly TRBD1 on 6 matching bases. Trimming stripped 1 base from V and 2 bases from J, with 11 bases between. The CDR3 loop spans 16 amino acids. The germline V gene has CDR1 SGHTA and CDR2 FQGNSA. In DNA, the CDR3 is TGTGCCAGCAGCTTAGGGGGGCCTATTAACACCGGGGAGCTGTTTTTT. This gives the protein CASSLGGPINTGELFF.

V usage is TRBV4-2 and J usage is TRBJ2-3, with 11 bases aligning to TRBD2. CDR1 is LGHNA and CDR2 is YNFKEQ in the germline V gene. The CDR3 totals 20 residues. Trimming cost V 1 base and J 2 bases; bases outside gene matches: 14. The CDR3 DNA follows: TGTGCCAGCAGCCAAGCTCCGGGACTAGCGGCCACTCCAACCACAGATACGCAGTATTTT. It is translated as CASSQAPGLAATPTTDTQYF.

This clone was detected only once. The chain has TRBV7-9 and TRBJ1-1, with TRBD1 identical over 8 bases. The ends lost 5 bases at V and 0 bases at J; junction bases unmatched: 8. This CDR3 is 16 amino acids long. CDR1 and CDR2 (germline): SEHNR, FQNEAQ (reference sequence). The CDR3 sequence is CASSTGQGVVNTEAFF. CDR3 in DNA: TGTGCCAGCAGCACCGGACAGGGTGTTGTGAACACTGAAGCTTTCTTT.

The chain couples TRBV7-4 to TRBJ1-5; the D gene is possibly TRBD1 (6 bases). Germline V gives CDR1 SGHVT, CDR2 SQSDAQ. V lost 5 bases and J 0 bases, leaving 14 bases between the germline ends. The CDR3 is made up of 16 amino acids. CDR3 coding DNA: TGTGCCAGCAGCGCGTACAGGGATTATAGCAATCAGCCCCAGCATTTT. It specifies CASSAYRDYSNQPQHF. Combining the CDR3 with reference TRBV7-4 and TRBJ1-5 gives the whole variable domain GAGVSQSPRYKVAKRGRDVALRCDSISGHVTLYWYRQTLGQGSEVLTYSQSDAQRDKSGRPSGRFSAERPERSVSTLKIQRTEQGDSAVYLCASSAYRDYSNQPQHFGDGTRLSIL.

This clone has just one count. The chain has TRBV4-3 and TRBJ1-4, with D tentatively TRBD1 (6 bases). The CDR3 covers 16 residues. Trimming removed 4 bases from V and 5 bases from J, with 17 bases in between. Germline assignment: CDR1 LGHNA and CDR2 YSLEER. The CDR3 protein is CASSPIPGQSNEKLFF. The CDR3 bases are TGCGCCAGCAGCCCCATACCCGGACAGTCAAATGAAAAACTGTTTTTT.

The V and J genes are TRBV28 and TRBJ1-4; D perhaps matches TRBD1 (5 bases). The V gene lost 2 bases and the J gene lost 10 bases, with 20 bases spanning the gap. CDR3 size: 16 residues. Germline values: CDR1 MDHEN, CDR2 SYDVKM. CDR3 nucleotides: TGTGCCAGCAGTTTAAGGGTTTGGCAGGGACCGAGAAAACTGTTTTTT. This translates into CASSLRVWQGPRKLFF.

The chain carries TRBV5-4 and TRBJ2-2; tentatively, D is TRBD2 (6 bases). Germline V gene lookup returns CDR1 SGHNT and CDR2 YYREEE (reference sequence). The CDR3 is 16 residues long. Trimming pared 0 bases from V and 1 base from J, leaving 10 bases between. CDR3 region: CASSLGLAVNTGELFF. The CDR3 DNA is TGTGCCAGCAGCTTGGGGTTAGCGGTGAACACCGGGGAGCTGTTTTTT.

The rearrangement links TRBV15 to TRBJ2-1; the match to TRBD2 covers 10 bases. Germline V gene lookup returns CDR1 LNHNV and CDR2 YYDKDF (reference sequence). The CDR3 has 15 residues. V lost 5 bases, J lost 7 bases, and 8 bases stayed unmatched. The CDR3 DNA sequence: TGTGCCACCAGCCTTGTAGCTAGCGGGAGTAATGAGCAGTTCTTC. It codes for CATSLVASGSNEQFF.

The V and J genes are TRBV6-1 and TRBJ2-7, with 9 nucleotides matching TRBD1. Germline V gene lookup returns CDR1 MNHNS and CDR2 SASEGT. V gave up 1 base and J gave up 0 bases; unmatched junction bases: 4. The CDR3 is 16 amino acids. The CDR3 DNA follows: TGTGCCAGCAGTGAAGAGGACAGGGGAATCTCCTACGAGCAGTACTTC. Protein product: CASSEEDRGISYEQYF.

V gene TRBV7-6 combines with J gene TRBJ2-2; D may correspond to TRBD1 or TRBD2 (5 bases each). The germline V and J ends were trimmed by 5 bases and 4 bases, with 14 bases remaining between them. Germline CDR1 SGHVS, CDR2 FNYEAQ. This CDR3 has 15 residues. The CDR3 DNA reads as TGTGCCAGCAGCATCCCCGGGACGCTCACCGGGGAGCTGTTTTTT. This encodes CASSIPGTLTGELFF.

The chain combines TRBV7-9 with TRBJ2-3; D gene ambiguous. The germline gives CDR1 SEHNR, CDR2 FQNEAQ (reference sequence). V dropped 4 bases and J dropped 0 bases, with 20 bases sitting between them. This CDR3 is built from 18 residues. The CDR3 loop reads CASSSRVETKRSTDTQYF. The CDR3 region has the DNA TGTGCCAGCAGCTCTAGGGTAGAGACGAAGAGAAGCACAGATACGCAGTATTTT.

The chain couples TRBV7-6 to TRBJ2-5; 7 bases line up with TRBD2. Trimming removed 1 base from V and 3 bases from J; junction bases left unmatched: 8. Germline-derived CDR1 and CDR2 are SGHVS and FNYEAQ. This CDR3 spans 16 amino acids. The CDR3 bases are TGTGCCAGCAGCTTAGAGCTCCTAGCGGAGAAAGAGACCCAGTACTTC. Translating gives CASSLELLAEKETQYF. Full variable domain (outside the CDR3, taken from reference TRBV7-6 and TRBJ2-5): GAGVSQSPRYKVTKRGQDVALRCDPISGHVSLYWYRQALGQGPEFLTYFNYEAQQDKSGLPNDRFSAERPEGSISTLTIQRTEQRDSAMYRCASSLELLAEKETQYFGPGTRLLVL.

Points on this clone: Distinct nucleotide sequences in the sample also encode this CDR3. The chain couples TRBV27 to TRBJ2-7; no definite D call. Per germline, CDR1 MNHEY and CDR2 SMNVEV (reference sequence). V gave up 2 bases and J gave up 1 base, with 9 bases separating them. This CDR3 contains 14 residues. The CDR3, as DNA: TGTGCCAGCAGTTTAGATCCAGTTTCCTACGAGCAGTACTTC. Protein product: CASSLDPVSYEQYF.

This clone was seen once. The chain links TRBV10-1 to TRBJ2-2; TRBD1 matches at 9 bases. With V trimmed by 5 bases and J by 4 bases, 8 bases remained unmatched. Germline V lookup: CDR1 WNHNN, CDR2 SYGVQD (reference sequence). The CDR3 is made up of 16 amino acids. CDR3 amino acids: CASSPGTGPFTGELFF. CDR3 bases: TGCGCCAGCAGTCCCGGGACAGGGCCCTTCACCGGGGAGCTGTTTTTT.

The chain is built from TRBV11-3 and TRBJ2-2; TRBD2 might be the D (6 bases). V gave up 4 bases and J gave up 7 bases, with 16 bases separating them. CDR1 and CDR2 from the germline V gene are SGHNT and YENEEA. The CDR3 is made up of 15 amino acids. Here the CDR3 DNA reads TGTGCCAGCAGCTCCCCGGGGCAGGGAGGCGGGGAGCTGTTTTTT. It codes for CASSSPGQGGGELFF.